The next 19 T cell receptor beta chains were all read from a single sample in a study of T cells after posttransplantation cyclophosphamide. Repertoires were generated with immunoSEQ multiplex PCR, while TCRdb's copy carries only in-frame clones and drops some. The table includes about 3,600 clones, about 75% detected once. Sample: memory CD8+ T cells sorted from blood. The receptors here all came from a man aged 50-59 years.

The chain uses TRBV5-5 and TRBJ2-2, with D perhaps matching TRBD1 (5 bases). With 4 bases removed from V and 8 bases from J, the gap between germline ends came to 9 bases. The CDR3 consists of 12 residues. The V gene's germline CDR1 is SGHKS and CDR2 YYEKEE (reference sequence). CDR3 region: CASSLQGGELFF. The CDR3 nucleotides are TGTGCCAGCAGCCTTCAGGGAGGGGAGCTGTTTTTT. Full variable domain (outside the CDR3, taken from reference TRBV5-5 and TRBJ2-2): DAGVTQSPTHLIKTRGQQVTLRCSPISGHKSVSWYQQVLGQGPQFIFQYYEKEERGRGNFPDRFSARQFPNYSSELNVNALLLGDSALYLCASSLQGGELFFGEGSRLTVL.

The CDR3 here is CASSPVAGGLTDTQYF. The CDR3 DNA reads as TGCGCCAGCAGCCCCGTAGCGGGGGGGCTCACAGATACGCAGTATTTT. The chain links TRBV5-1 to TRBJ2-3; TRBD2 matches at 11 bases. Germline V gives CDR1 SGHRS, CDR2 YFSETQ. J was trimmed by 2 bases and V by 4 bases; bases with no gene match: 6. The CDR3 extends over 16 amino acids.

This chain uses TRBV28 with TRBJ2-1; 9 bases are a match to TRBD2. This CDR3 comprises 15 residues. The ends lost 7 bases at V and 8 bases at J; junction bases unmatched: 12. Germline V gives CDR1 MDHEN, CDR2 SYDVKM. CDR3 amino acids: CASNEEAGGRDEQFF. The CDR3 DNA is TGTGCCAGCAATGAGGAGGCGGGGGGGCGGGATGAGCAGTTCTTC.

The CDR3 DNA reads TGTGCCACCAGCACTAGCGGGGGGGTAGATACGCAGTATTTT. Its protein is CATSTSGGVDTQYF. The J gene is TRBJ2-3, the V gene TRBV15, with 12 bases identical to TRBD2. The trim removed 4 bases at V and 5 bases at J, leaving 1 base unmatched. The CDR3 totals 14 residues. The germline V gene has CDR1 LNHNV and CDR2 YYDKDF (reference sequence).

This clone was counted a few times. The CDR3 reads CASSDGNAEQYF. CDR3 nucleotides: TGTGCCTCATCCGATGGCAACGCCGAGCAGTACTTC. The chain recombines TRBV10-3 with TRBJ2-7, with D unresolved. Trimming shortened V by 11 bases and J by 6 bases, and 17 bases separated the two germline ends. The CDR3 sequence is 12 residues long. The V gene's germline CDR1 is ENHRY and CDR2 SYGVKD.

The chain links TRBV7-6 to TRBJ2-1; the match to TRBD2 covers 12 bases. CDR3 length equals 18 residues. With V trimmed by 6 bases and J by 8 bases, 17 bases remained unmatched. CDR1 is SGHVS, CDR2 FNYEAQ, per germline. CDR3 nucleotide sequence: TGTGCCAGCAGTCCTTCTAGCGGGAGGGTTGATATTACAGATGAGCAGTTCTTC. As protein: CASSPSSGRVDITDEQFF.

The chain uses TRBV7-3 and TRBJ2-3; 7 bases match TRBD1. Germline V gene lookup returns CDR1 SGHTA and CDR2 FQGTGA. With V trimmed by 5 bases and J by 3 bases, 5 bases remained unmatched. The CDR3 extends over 14 amino acids. The CDR3 nucleotides read TGTGCCAGCAGCCCACGGACAGGAACAGATACGCAGTATTTT. As protein: CASSPRTGTDTQYF.

J is TRBJ2-3 and V is TRBV9; 10 nucleotides agree with TRBD2. V lost 7 bases to trimming and J lost 6 bases; unmatched junction nucleotides: 8. The CDR3 extends over 14 amino acids. The germline gives CDR1 SGDLS, CDR2 YYNGEE. The CDR3 DNA reads as TGTGCCAGCCAGCGGGGGGGCGGTGTGGATACGCAGTATTTT. Encoded protein: CASQRGGGVDTQYF.

This chain joins TRBV18 and TRBJ2-7; TRBD1 might be the D (5 bases). The V end was cut by 3 bases, the J end by 1 base, with 13 bases between. The CDR3 loop spans 15 amino acids. Germline-derived CDR1 and CDR2 are KGHSH and LQKENI. CDR3: CASSPTAGISYEQYF. CDR3 nucleotide sequence: TGTGCCAGCTCACCGACCGCAGGGATTTCCTACGAGCAGTACTTC.

The chain has TRBV7-6 and TRBJ2-7, with D uncertain. The germline CDR1 and CDR2 sequences are SGHVS and FNYEAQ. The CDR3 runs to 14 residues. V lost 5 bases and J lost 3, with 14 bases in between. The CDR3 nucleotides read TGTGCCAGCAGCATCGGAGAAGCGAACTACGAGCAGTACTTC. Protein: CASSIGEANYEQYF.

This chain joins TRBV10-2 and TRBJ1-2; perhaps TRBD1 as D (5 bases). Germline V gives CDR1 WSHSY, CDR2 SAAADI. V was clipped by 0 bases and J by 7 bases, with 9 bases between them. The CDR3 totals 13 residues. The CDR3 sequence is CASSESGRAGYTF. In nucleotides, the CDR3 is TGCGCCAGCAGTGAGTCAGGCAGGGCTGGCTACACCTTC.

The genes are TRBV11-3 and TRBJ1-1; TRBD1 matches 12 bases. V shed 6 bases and J 3 bases; nucleotides not matched to a gene: 11. The CDR3 runs to 17 residues. The germline V gene has CDR1 SGHNT and CDR2 YENEEA. The DNA for the CDR3 is TGTGCCAGCAGACAAAGCCGGGACAGGGGGCCAGACACTGAAGCTTTCTTT. It encodes CASRQSRDRGPDTEAFF.

The chain uses TRBV28 and TRBJ2-7; the D gene is possibly TRBD2 (7 bases). V lost 6 bases, J lost 0 bases, and 21 bases lay in between. Germline CDR1 is MDHEN and CDR2 is SYDVKM. The CDR3 extends over 17 amino acids. The DNA of the CDR3 is TGTGCCAGCAGCTCACTCGCCGGGCGGGGGCCCTCCTACGAGCAGTACTTC. This sequence encodes CASSSLAGRGPSYEQYF.

The chain is built from TRBV4-3 and TRBJ1-2; D unresolved. V was cut by 1 base and J by 4 bases, with 7 bases left in between. Germline CDR1 reads LGHNA; CDR2 reads YSLEER. The CDR3 is made up of 13 amino acids. In nucleotides, the CDR3 is TGCGCCAGCAGCCAAGTAGGAGGCTATGGCTACACCTTC. Translating gives CASSQVGGYGYTF.

The chain carries TRBV7-9 and TRBJ2-7; 7 nucleotides agree with TRBD2. The germline V gene has CDR1 SEHNR and CDR2 FQNEAQ (reference sequence). The CDR3 totals 15 residues. The junction had 9 bases not matched to a gene; V was cut back by 2 bases and J by 5 bases. CDR3 in DNA: TGTGCCAGCAGCTTACAGTACGGGGGAGGGAACGAGCAGTACTTC. Encoded protein: CASSLQYGGGNEQYF.

The rearrangement links TRBV28 to TRBJ1-2; 8 bases fit TRBD1. CDR1 and CDR2 (germline): MDHEN, SYDVKM. This CDR3 has 14 residues. V dropped 6 bases and J dropped 4; count of bases not matched to a gene: 7. The CDR3 DNA is TGTGCCAGCAGGCCCCAGGGGGCAGGCTATGGCTACACCTTC. This codes for CASRPQGAGYGYTF.

The chain joins TRBV5-5 to TRBJ1-2; no clear D gene. The CDR3 has 15 amino acids. CDR1 SGHKS and CDR2 YYEKEE come from the germline V gene (reference sequence). Trimming shortened V by 2 bases and J by 2 bases, and 13 bases separated the two germline ends. CDR3 loop: CASSLSSVNNYGYTF. The CDR3, as DNA: TGTGCCAGCAGCTTAAGCTCGGTTAACAACTATGGCTACACCTTC.

The V and J genes are TRBV6-4 and TRBJ2-5; D ambiguous. Germline V gene lookup returns CDR1 MRHNA and CDR2 SNTAGT. This CDR3 is 14 amino acids long. The germline V and J ends were trimmed by 3 bases and 4 bases, with 12 bases remaining between them. The CDR3 sequence: CASSESGFGETQYF. CDR3 bases: TGTGCCAGCAGTGAGTCCGGGTTTGGAGAGACCCAGTACTTC.

The rearrangement links TRBV4-1 to TRBJ2-1; 7 bases map to TRBD2. The CDR3 is made up of 13 amino acids. Germline CDR1 is MGHRA and CDR2 is YSYEKL. With 0 bases clipped from V and 8 bases from J, the junction kept 1 base outside the gene matches. CDR3 region: CASSQDRGDEQFF. Here the CDR3 DNA reads TGCGCCAGCAGCCAAGATCGGGGGGATGAGCAGTTCTTC.